This T cell receptor (beta chain) was recorded in a study of T-cell memory formation after mild COVID-19 (dated by TCRdb to the early 2020s). With respect to the entire study: TCR sequence clusters from the two donors were found to be largely donor specific. Longitudinal TCRalpha and TCRbeta repertoire sequencing tracked T-cell clones expanding and contracting after mild COVID-19 in a couple of donors. The cohort was made up of two young adult volunteers, one female and one male, who were previously healthy.

Ficoll-Paque density gradient centrifugation was the method used to isolate PBMCs. TCRdb records Illumina NovaSeq 6000 as the sequencer. cDNA libraries for TCRalpha and TCRbeta were prepared by 5'RACE using constant-segment primers, with sample barcodes and unique molecular identifiers added. RNA was extracted from every sample with Trizol reagent. Library amplification was performed in two PCR steps, and a second sample barcode and Illumina TruSeq adapters were introduced in the second step. Sequencing of libraries was performed on an Illumina NovaSeq with 2 x 150 bp paired-end reads. The published analysis was carried out like this. The reads were demultiplexed and collapsed into UMI-guided consensus sequences using migec v1.2.7. With mixcr v2.1.11, UMI consensuses were aligned to TRA and TRB V and J templates and assembled into clonotypes. A clonotype was counted as expanded or contracted only when both edgeR and NoisET called the clonotype significant, with the noise models trained on biological replicates. For edgeR calls, the thresholds were a false discovery rate-adjusted p below 0.01 and a log2 fold-change of 1. As an exploratory analysis of dynamics, max-normalized trajectories of the 1000 most abundant clonotypes were examined with PCA combined with hierarchical clustering. Separately sequenced CD4+ and CD8+ repertoires were used to assign the CD4 or CD8 phenotype of responding clones. TCRdb reworked the public reads: Q25 trimming with fastp, MiXCR clone assembly, productive beta chains retained. Under each unique CDR3 protein, matching rows form one entry showing the most common genes and DNA. The V and J calls follow TCRdb's processing rather than the paper's. The sample table contains about 180,000 distinct CDR3 sequences; only one count was recorded for under 20% of them. The ten top clones hold about 2.1% of the sample.

This clonotype turned up a few times. The specificity of this receptor is unknown. No quality values exist for individual bases; no much larger clone is one base distant. On the study overall, not on this receptor specifically: SARS-CoV-2 specificity of the second-wave clones peaking on day 37 was not confirmed. Some responding clones were detected in pre-infection memory, suggesting pre-existing cross-reactive memory T cells joined the SARS-CoV-2 response. Contracting CD4+ clones turned up mainly in the CM and EM memory subsets, whereas EMRA was where CD8+ clones were enriched. The study covered only a couple of mild cases, and larger cohorts including severe cases with pre-infection samples were considered necessary. Clones contracting from day 15 to 85 had balanced CD4/CD8 phenotypes, while a second wave expanding from day 15 to 37 was biased towards CD4+.

V has 4 bases trimmed and J has 7 bases trimmed; junction bases matching no gene number 9. The CDR3 spans 13 residues, from the cysteine through the phenylalanine. Only CDR3 DNA remains: 39 bases, in frame from the first base. According to the germline V gene (reference sequence), CDR1 reads DFQATT and CDR2 reads SNEGSKA. Sequencing input: PBMCs or a T cell subset sorted from them (not recorded which). The chain is encoded by TRBV20-1 joined to TRBJ2-7, and TRBD1 aligns with 8 junction nucleotides. The TCR originated in an adult woman who had mild COVID-19 (a few samples of this study predate the infection). The sample titles of this study are shuffled in the database, so cell type and time point are left out; the donor was told from shared clones. The DNA is as follows: TGCAGTGCTAACGCAGGGGGCAAGGGAGAGCAGTACTTC. Its protein reads: CSANAGGKGEQYF.